This T cell receptor (beta chain) was captured in a study of cytomegalovirus exposure and HLA in healthy donors. Germline V gene lookup returns CDR1 WSHSY and CDR2 SAAADI. Germline trimming cut 8 bases from V and 5 bases from J; bases unmatched to any gene: 9. This CDR3 region has 14 residues. Study results and limitations: V- and J-gene trimming of TCR beta was linked (in a later analysis) to a missense DCLRE1C variant. Common viral pathogens seemed, in a later analysis, to connect with several of the most significant clusters. Later work associated around 18,000 TCR beta sequences with HLA alleles at 0.05 false discovery rate. In vitro checks showed that a few CMV-associated chains really do target CMV antigens.

Comment on this clone: The antigen is unknown.

Use of 60 Vbeta and 13 Jbeta primers characterized the PCR. Produced via immunoSEQ multiplex PCR; TCRdb's table is partial and in-frame only. This sample has 150,000 to 200,000 clones, with roughly 80% found just once. This sequence originates from a girl aged 2 to 10 in good health and CMV-seropositive. The sample consisted of PBMCs. The chain employs TRBV10-2 and TRBJ2-3, with 8 bases lining up with TRBD2. As DNA, the CDR3 is TGCGCCAGCGAAAAGCGGGAGAGGGAAGATACGCAGTATTTT. Residues: CASEKREREDTQYF.